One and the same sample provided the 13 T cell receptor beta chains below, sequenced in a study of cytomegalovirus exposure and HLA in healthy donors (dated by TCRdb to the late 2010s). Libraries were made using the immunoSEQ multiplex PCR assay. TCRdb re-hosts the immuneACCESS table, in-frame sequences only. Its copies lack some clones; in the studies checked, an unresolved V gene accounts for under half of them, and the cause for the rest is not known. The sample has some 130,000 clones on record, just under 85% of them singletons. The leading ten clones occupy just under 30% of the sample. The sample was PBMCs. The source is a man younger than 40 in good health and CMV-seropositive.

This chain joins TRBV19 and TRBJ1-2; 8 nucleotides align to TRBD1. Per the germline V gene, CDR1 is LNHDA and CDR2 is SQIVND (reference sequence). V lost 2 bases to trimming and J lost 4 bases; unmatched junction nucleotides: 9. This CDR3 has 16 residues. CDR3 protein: CASSIRDRLTRYGYTF. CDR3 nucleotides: TGTGCCAGTAGTATAAGGGACAGGCTAACCCGCTATGGCTACACCTTC. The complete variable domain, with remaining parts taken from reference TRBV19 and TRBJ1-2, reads DGGITQSPKYLFRKEGQNVTLSCEQNLNHDAMYWYRQDPGQGLRLIYYSQIVNDFQKGDIAEGYSVSREKKESFPLTVTSAQKNPTAFYLCASSIRDRLTRYGYTFGSGTRLTVV.

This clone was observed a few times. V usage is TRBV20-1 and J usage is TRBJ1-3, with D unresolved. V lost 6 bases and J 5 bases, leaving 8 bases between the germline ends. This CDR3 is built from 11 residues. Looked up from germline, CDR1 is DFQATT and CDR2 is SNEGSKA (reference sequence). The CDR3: CSAPDRNTIYF. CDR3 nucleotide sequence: TGCAGTGCCCCTGACAGAAACACCATATATTTT.

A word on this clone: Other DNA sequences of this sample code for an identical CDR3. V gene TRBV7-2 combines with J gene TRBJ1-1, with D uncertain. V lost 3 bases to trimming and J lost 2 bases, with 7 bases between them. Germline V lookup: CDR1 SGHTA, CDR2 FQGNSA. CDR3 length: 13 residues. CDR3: CASSFSVNTEAFF. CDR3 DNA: TGTGCCAGCAGCTTTTCAGTTAACACTGAAGCTTTCTTT.

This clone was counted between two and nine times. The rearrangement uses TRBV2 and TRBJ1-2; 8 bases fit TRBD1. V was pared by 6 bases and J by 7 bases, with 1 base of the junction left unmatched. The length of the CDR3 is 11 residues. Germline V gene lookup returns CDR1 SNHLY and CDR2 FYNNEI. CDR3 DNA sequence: TGTGCCAGCAGGGACAGGGTTGGCTACACCTTC. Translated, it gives CASRDRVGYTF.

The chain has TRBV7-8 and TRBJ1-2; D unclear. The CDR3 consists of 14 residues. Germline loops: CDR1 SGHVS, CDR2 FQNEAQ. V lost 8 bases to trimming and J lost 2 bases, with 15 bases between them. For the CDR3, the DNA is TGTGCCAGCTCGCCGATCGGTTTAAACTATGGCTACACCTTC. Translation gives CASSPIGLNYGYTF.

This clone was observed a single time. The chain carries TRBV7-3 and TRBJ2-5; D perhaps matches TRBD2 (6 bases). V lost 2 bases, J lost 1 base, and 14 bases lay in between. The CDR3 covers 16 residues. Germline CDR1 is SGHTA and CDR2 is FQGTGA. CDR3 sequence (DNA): TGTGCCAGCAGCTTATGGCCTCGGGGAGGCCAAGAGACCCAGTACTTC. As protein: CASSLWPRGGQETQYF.

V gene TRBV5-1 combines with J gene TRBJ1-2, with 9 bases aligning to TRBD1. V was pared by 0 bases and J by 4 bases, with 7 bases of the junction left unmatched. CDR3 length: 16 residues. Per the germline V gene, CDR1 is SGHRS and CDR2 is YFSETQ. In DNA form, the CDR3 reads TGCGCCAGCAGCTTGGAGGGGACAGGGTCCATCTATGGCTACACCTTC. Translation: CASSLEGTGSIYGYTF.

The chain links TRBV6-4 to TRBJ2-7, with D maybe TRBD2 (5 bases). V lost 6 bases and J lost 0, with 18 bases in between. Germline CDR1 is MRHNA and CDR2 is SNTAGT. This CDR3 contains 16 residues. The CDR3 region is CASSHLGAASSYEQYF. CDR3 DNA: TGTGCCAGCAGCCATCTTGGAGCGGCAAGCTCCTACGAGCAGTACTTC.

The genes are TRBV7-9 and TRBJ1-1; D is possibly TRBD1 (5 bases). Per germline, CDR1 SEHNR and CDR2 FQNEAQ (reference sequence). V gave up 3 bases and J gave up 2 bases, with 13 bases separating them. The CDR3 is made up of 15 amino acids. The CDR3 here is CASSFGGGVNTEAFF. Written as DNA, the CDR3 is TGTGCCAGCAGCTTCGGGGGGGGAGTTAACACTGAAGCTTTCTTT.

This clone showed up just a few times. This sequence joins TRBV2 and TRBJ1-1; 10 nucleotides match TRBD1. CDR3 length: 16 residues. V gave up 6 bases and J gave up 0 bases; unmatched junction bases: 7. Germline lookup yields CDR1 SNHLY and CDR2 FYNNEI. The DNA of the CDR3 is TGTGCCAGCAGCCGGACAGGGGGAGCCATGAACACTGAAGCTTTCTTT. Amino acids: CASSRTGGAMNTEAFF. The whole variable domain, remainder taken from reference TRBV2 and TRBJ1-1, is EPEVTQTPSHQVTQMGQEVILRCVPISNHLYFYWYRQILGQKVEFLVSFYNNEISEKSEIFDDQFSVERPDGSNFTLKIRSTKLEDSAMYFCASSRTGGAMNTEAFFGQGTRLTVV.

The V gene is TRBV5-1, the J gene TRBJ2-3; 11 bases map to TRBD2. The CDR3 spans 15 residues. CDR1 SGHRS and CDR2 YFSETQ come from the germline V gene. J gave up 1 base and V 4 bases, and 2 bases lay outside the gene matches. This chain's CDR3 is CASSGTSGGTDTQYF. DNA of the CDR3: TGCGCCAGCAGCGGGACTAGCGGAGGCACAGATACGCAGTATTTT.

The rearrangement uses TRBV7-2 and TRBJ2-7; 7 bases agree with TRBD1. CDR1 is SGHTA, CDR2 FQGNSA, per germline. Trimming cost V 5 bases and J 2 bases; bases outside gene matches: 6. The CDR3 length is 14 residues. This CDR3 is CASSARQGPYEQYF. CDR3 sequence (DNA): TGTGCCAGCAGCGCAAGACAGGGTCCCTACGAGCAGTACTTC.

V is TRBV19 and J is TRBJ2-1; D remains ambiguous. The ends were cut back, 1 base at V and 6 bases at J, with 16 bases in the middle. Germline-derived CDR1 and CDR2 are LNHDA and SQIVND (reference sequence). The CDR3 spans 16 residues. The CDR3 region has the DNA TGTGCCAGTAGTATAGCCCCCCCTGGAGTGGGCAATGAGCAGTTCTTC. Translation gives CASSIAPPGVGNEQFF.